What follows are 3 T cell receptor beta chains derived from one specimen sequenced in a study of beta chain features in type 1 diabetes. Expressed TCRB transcripts got sequenced, as all isolated RNA was reverse transcribed. Clones were sequenced by immunoSEQ multiplex PCR, and TCRdb holds only the in-frame ones, with some missing. The profile shows 620,000 or so clones, 15% of them singletons. Sequences were obtained from naive CD4+ T cells from blood. The receptor set was obtained from a man younger than 35 in good health.

This clone has just a few counts. The chain uses TRBV7-2 and TRBJ1-1; perhaps TRBD1 as D (5 bases). V was pared by 5 bases and J by 11 bases, with 18 bases between. This CDR3 comprises 13 residues. Germline V gives CDR1 SGHTA, CDR2 FQGNSA. CDR3 amino acids: CASSQRAGPAAFF. The CDR3 nucleotides read TGTGCCAGCAGCCAACGCGCGGGACCGGCGGCTTTCTTT.

This rearrangement joins TRBV29-1 to TRBJ2-3, with 14 bases identical to TRBD2. Germline CDR1 is SQVTM and CDR2 is ANQGSEA. Trimming took 4 bases from V and 5 from J; bases not matched to a gene: 5. The CDR3 is 15 amino acids. CDR3 in amino acids: CSVAGTSGRGDTQYF. CDR3 DNA sequence: TGCAGCGTTGCCGGGACTAGCGGGAGAGGAGATACGCAGTATTTT.

This clone was counted between two and nine times. The gene calls are TRBV5-1 and TRBJ2-2, with D uncertain. This CDR3 is built from 13 residues. The germline CDR1 and CDR2 sequences are SGHRS and YFSETQ. The germline V and J ends were trimmed by 1 base and 6 bases, with 7 bases remaining between them. The CDR3 DNA reads TGCGCCAGCAGCTTGAAAGGCCCCGGGGAGCTGTTTTTT. It encodes CASSLKGPGELFF.